This TCR beta chain was retrieved from a study of T cell repertoires in cytomegalovirus infection. Across the study: Public TCR beta signatures provided an indication of both CMV infection and a matching HLA type.

CDR1 is SGHRS and CDR2 is YFSETQ in the germline V gene. This CDR3 has 13 amino acids. The V end was cut by 5 bases, the J end by 4 bases, with 12 bases between. Study observations and caveats: The study found HLA-C-restricted CMV-specific TCR beta clonotypes dominating the ex vivo response. There were carriers of CMV plus the relevant HLA, and cumulative public TCR beta family frequency identified them.

TCRdb independently ran MiXCR on the reads; one entry per CDR3 protein. The profile shows around 100,000 distinct CDR3 sequences, around 10% of them singletons. A word on this clonotype: No antigen is known for it.

This clonotype was obtained from a human donor in good health (CMV status not recorded). Some clones in this sample may be carry-over from other donors' samples. This rearrangement joins TRBV5-1 to TRBJ2-5; D is uncertain. The sequencing sample was made of PBMCs, sequenced either directly or after in vitro stimulation (not recorded which). CDR3 DNA sequence: TGCGCCAGCAGATCCCCCCCCATAGAGACCCAGTACTTC. This encodes CASRSPPIETQYF.